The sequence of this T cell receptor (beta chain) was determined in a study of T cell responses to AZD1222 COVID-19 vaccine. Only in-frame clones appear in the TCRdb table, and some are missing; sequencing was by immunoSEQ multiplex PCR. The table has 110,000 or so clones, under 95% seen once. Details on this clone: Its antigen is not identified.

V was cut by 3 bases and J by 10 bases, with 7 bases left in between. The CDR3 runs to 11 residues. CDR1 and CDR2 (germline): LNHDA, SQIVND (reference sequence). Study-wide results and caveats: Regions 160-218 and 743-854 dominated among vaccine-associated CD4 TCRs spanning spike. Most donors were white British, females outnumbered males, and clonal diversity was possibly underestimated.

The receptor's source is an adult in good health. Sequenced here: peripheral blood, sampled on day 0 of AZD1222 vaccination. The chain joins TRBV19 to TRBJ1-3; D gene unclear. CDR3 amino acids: CASSMAWTIYF. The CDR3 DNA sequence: TGTGCCAGTAGTATGGCCTGGACCATATATTTT.